This T cell receptor beta chain appears in the sequencing data of a study of blood T cell repertoires in COVID-19. Study as a whole: The origin of the acute and convalescent COVID-19 samples was the United States, Italy and Spain. The cDNA or gDNA used as material had been derived from T cells, B-cell-depleted T cells, or PBMCs.

Germline V gene sequence: CDR1 SGHTA, CDR2 FQGTGA. Trimming took 5 bases from V and 6 from J; bases not matched to a gene: 6. The CDR3 spans 13 residues. Authors' processing steps: Reference gene primer amplification gave estimated nucleated cell counts. TCRdb's table, derived via immunoSEQ multiplex PCR, lists solely in-frame clones and lacks some. V, J and clone size derive from that table, while D and trimming were established from the DNA sequence. The data show 150,000 to 250,000 clones, 82% seen once. Source material: peripheral blood. This sequence was found in a human donor with acute or convalescent COVID-19. The donor label of this sample is uncertain. V is TRBV7-3 and J is TRBJ1-1; 7 bases agree with TRBD1. The CDR3 is CASSVTGRAEAFF. The CDR3, as DNA: TGTGCCAGCAGCGTGACAGGGCGGGCTGAAGCTTTCTTT.